The 20 T cell receptor beta chains below come from one sample, sequenced in a study of T cells in Graves' hyperthyroidism and ophthalmopathy. Amplification of TCR beta CDR3 regions used RNA as the template. The TCR CDR3 was amplified in a first-round RT-PCR using the HTBI primer set. TCRdb recomputed calls from the multiplex PCR reads with MiXCR, one row per CDR3 protein. This sample has hundreds of thousands of distinct CDR3 sequences, with less than 30% found just once. Input material: blood. The receptors derive from a man aged 35 to 55 with Graves' hyperthyroidism that later progressed to Graves' ophthalmopathy.

This clonotype was picked up many times. Relative to the germline gene, one junction end is altered; a read error may explain this. The chain couples TRBV2 to TRBJ1-2; D is undetermined. The CDR3 has 12 residues. CDR1 and CDR2 (germline): SNHLY, FYNNEI. The CDR3 sequence is CASVQASYGHTF. The CDR3 coding sequence is TGTGCCAGCGTGCAGGCTTCCTATGGCCACACCTTC.

This clonotype came up many times. The CDR3 loop reads CASSLADYEQYF. In DNA form, the CDR3 reads TGTGCCAGCAGTTTAGCGGACTACGAGCAGTACTTC. V is TRBV12-3 or TRBV12-4 and J is TRBJ2-7; D is unclear. This CDR3 has 12 residues. Trimming left V 0 bases short and J 3 bases short, with 3 bases between.

In its sample, this clonotype was seen many times. The rearrangement joins TRBV12-3 or TRBV12-4 to TRBJ2-7; the D gene is possibly TRBD1 (6 bases). V lost 7 bases and J lost 6, with 13 bases in between. The length of the CDR3 is 12 residues. As DNA, the CDR3 is TGTGCCAGCACCCAGGGGCCAGGCGAGCAGTACTTC. The encoded protein is CASTQGPGEQYF.

This clonotype showed up many times. The V gene is TRBV5-1, the J gene TRBJ2-7; TRBD1 agrees at 8 bases. The length of the CDR3 is 15 residues. V dropped 4 bases and J dropped 4; count of bases not matched to a gene: 10. Germline V gene data show CDR1 as SGHRS and CDR2 as YFSETQ. The CDR3 is CASSGTDRGQYEQYF. The CDR3 region has the DNA TGCGCCAGCAGCGGTACAGACAGGGGCCAGTACGAGCAGTACTTC.

The V and J genes are TRBV5-1 and TRBJ2-2; possibly TRBD1 for D (5 bases). CDR1 SGHRS and CDR2 YFSETQ come from the germline V gene. With 0 bases removed from V and 1 base from J, the gap between germline ends came to 13 bases. CDR3 length: 17 residues. CDR3 residues: CASSLEGYLLNTGELFF. For the CDR3, the DNA is TGCGCCAGCAGCTTGGAGGGGTATCTACTGAACACCGGGGAGCTGTTTTTT.

This chain connects TRBV12-3 or TRBV12-4 to TRBJ1-1; TRBD1 might be the D (5 bases). CDR3 length equals 16 residues. Trimming took off 0 bases at V and 4 bases at J, with 15 bases between the two ends. Here the CDR3 DNA reads TGTGCCAGCAGTTTAGCGCTGGGATGGGGCGGCACTGAAGCTTTCTTT. This encodes CASSLALGWGGTEAFF.

The chain combines TRBV7-8 with TRBJ1-5; D is uncertain. Germline V lookup: CDR1 SGHVS, CDR2 FQNEAQ. Between the trimmed V and J ends, which lost 5 bases and 4 bases, there was a span of 18 bases. This CDR3 region has 16 residues. The CDR3 sequence is CASSPLLWGRNQPQHF. The CDR3 bases are TGTGCCAGCAGCCCGTTGCTGTGGGGAAGAAATCAGCCCCAGCATTTT.

This clonotype was counted ten times or more. The J gene is TRBJ2-5, the V gene TRBV11-3; 10 bases agree with TRBD2. CDR1 is SGHNT, CDR2 YENEEA, per germline. This CDR3 spans 17 amino acids. Unmatched junction bases numbered 9, after V lost 5 bases and J lost 0 bases. CDR3 protein: CASSPRTSGGYQETQYF. The CDR3 bases are TGTGCCAGCAGCCCCCGGACTAGCGGAGGGTACCAAGAGACCCAGTACTTC.

There are many counts of this clonotype. V and J are TRBV29-1 and TRBJ2-5; TRBD1 matches 7 bases. The germline V gene has CDR1 SQVTM and CDR2 ANQGSEA. With 6 bases clipped from V and 0 bases from J, the junction kept 4 bases outside the gene matches. The CDR3 is 13 amino acids. The CDR3 DNA sequence: TGCAGCGTCGCGGACAGGTACCAAGAGACCCAGTACTTC. It is translated as CSVADRYQETQYF.

The genes are TRBV6-1 and TRBJ2-7; 9 nucleotides agree with TRBD2. CDR3 length: 15 amino acids. Trimming took 6 bases from V and 2 from J; bases not matched to a gene: 8. CDR1 is MNHNS and CDR2 is SASEGT in the germline V gene. The chain's CDR3 is CASRRGTSRTYEQYF. CDR3 DNA sequence: TGTGCCAGCAGGAGGGGGACTAGCCGAACCTACGAGCAGTACTTC.

This clonotype was found many times. The chain has TRBV2 and TRBJ1-5, with 8 bases that match TRBD1. J was trimmed by 6 bases and V by 6 bases; bases with no gene match: 7. The CDR3 spans 14 residues. CDR1 is SNHLY, CDR2 FYNNEI, per germline. This CDR3 reads CASRNDRGGQPQHF. CDR3 sequence (DNA): TGTGCCAGCAGGAACGACAGGGGAGGTCAGCCCCAGCATTTT.

This clonotype was seen at least ten times. The chain couples TRBV12-3 or TRBV12-4 to TRBJ2-2, with 13 bases that match TRBD2. V trimming: 6 bases; J trimming: 7 bases; junction bases outside the gene matches: 8. This CDR3 is built from 16 residues. For the CDR3, the DNA is TGTGCCAGCAGCGAACTAGCGGGGGGGGAAAACGGGGAGCTGTTTTTT. Encoded protein: CASSELAGGENGELFF.

This clonotype was seen at least ten times. This chain joins TRBV19 and TRBJ2-7, with D maybe TRBD2 (9 bases). This CDR3 is 14 amino acids long. Germline CDR1 reads LNHDA; CDR2 reads SQIVND (reference sequence). Trimming shortened V by 3 bases and J by 7 bases, and 16 bases separated the two germline ends. CDR3 region: CASSIPSGTGEQYF. DNA of the CDR3: TGTGCCAGTAGTATCCCTAGCGGGACAGGTGAGCAGTACTTC.

This clonotype was seen only once. V usage is TRBV20-1 and J usage is TRBJ1-2; TRBD1 matches at 7 bases. Per the germline V gene, CDR1 is DFQATT and CDR2 is SNEGSKA (reference sequence). With V trimmed by 3 bases and J by 5 bases, 3 bases remained unmatched. The CDR3 runs to 12 residues. This CDR3 is CSASRTGYGYTF. CDR3 DNA: TGCAGTGCTAGCCGGACAGGATATGGCTACACCTTC.

The chain links TRBV12-3 or TRBV12-4 to TRBJ2-7; D may be TRBD2 (6 bases). This CDR3 has 14 amino acids. V was trimmed by 6 bases and J by 3 bases, leaving 15 bases between them. The chain's CDR3 is CASSPTSFGYEQYF. CDR3 DNA sequence: TGTGCCAGCAGCCCCACTAGCTTCGGCTACGAGCAGTACTTC.

This clonotype was recorded many times. The rearrangement links TRBV6-1 to TRBJ1-3, with a possible D match to TRBD1 (5 bases). Germline V CDR1 and CDR2: MNHNS, SASEGT. The V gene lost 6 bases and the J gene lost 2 bases, with 5 bases spanning the gap. The CDR3 has 12 residues. The CDR3 reads CASRTAGNTIYF. Here the CDR3 DNA reads TGTGCCAGCAGGACAGCTGGAAACACCATATATTTT.

This clonotype appeared many times. The gene calls are TRBV7-9 and TRBJ2-7; maybe TRBD1 (6 bases). Trimming took 6 bases from V and 2 from J, leaving 17 bases between them. The CDR3 spans 15 residues. Per germline, CDR1 SEHNR and CDR2 FQNEAQ (reference sequence). The CDR3 here is CASRPQGQKAYEQYF. CDR3 nucleotide sequence: TGTGCCAGCAGGCCGCAAGGACAGAAAGCCTACGAGCAGTACTTC. Complete variable domain (other parts from reference TRBV7-9 and TRBJ2-7): DTGVSQNPRHKITKRGQNVTFRCDPISEHNRLYWYRQTLGQGPEFLTYFQNEAQLEKSRLLSDRFSAERPKGSFSTLEIQRTEQGDSAMYLCASRPQGQKAYEQYFGPGTRLTVT.

V and J are TRBV20-1 and TRBJ2-5; no clear D gene. This CDR3 has 12 residues. CDR1 is DFQATT and CDR2 is SNEGSKA in the germline V gene (reference sequence). V was cut by 6 bases and J by 3 bases, with 11 bases left in between. CDR3 region: CSALGRKETQYF. In DNA, the CDR3 is TGCAGTGCCCTCGGACGTAAAGAGACCCAGTACTTC.

This clonotype was detected a few times. This chain links TRBV28 with TRBJ1-2; TRBD1 aligns across 10 bases. Germline loops: CDR1 MDHEN, CDR2 SYDVKM. Trimming removed 10 bases from V and 8 bases from J; junction bases left unmatched: 13. The CDR3 extends over 14 amino acids. CDR3 sequence: CATLLTGGSLGYTF. CDR3 in DNA: TGTGCCACCTTACTGACAGGGGGCTCCCTCGGCTACACCTTC.

This clonotype came up a few times. The V and J genes are TRBV6-2 or TRBV6-3 and TRBJ1-5, with 9 bases matching TRBD1. The V and J ends lost 7 bases and 3 bases, in that order; junction bases with no gene match: 16. There are 18 residues in the CDR3. The germline CDR1 and CDR2 sequences are MNHEY and SVGEGT. The CDR3 sequence is CASTLGAGTGHINQPQHF. Here the CDR3 DNA reads TGTGCCAGCACCCTGGGAGCCGGGACAGGGCACATCAATCAGCCCCAGCATTTT.